This entry features one TCR beta chain sequence. The table came from immunoSEQ multiplex PCR; TCRdb's copy has only in-frame clones and leaves some out. This table holds around 23,000 clones, about 87% found once. Germline CDR1 is SGHDT and CDR2 is YYEEEE. With 5 bases clipped from V and 6 bases from J, the junction kept 12 bases outside the gene matches. This CDR3 spans 15 amino acids. Over chemoradiotherapy, repertoires were sampled more than once. The data derive from a study of chemoradiotherapy in HPV16-positive cancers. The sequence derives from a human donor with HPV-associated anogenital cancer. The genes are TRBV5-6 and TRBJ1-2, with 8 bases lining up with TRBD1. The specimen was blood, collected from a patient who underwent chemoradiotherapy. The chain's CDR3 is CASSSTDRGADGYTF. The CDR3 region has the DNA TGTGCCAGCAGTTCAACTGACAGGGGCGCGGATGGCTACACCTTC. Complete variable domain (other parts from reference TRBV5-6 and TRBJ1-2): DAGVTQSPTHLIKTRGQQVTLRCSPKSGHDTVSWYQQALGQGPQFIFQYYEEEERQRGNFPDRFSGHQFPNYSSELNVNALLLGDSALYLCASSSTDRGADGYTFGSGTRLTVV.